Below, one T cell receptor beta chain is given with its context. Its antigen is still unknown. Amplification of TCR beta CDR3 regions was performed using RNA transcripts as template. HTBI primers were used for first-round RT-PCR of the TCR CDR3. TCRdb itself ran the multiplex PCR reads through MiXCR, one entry per CDR3 protein. The profile shows roughly 700,000 distinct CDR3 sequences, around 15% of them singletons. CDR3 length: 16 amino acids. Trimming shortened V by 3 bases and J by 2 bases, and 14 bases separated the two germline ends. Germline-derived CDR1 and CDR2 are LNHDA and SQIVND (reference sequence). These data belong to a study of T cells in Graves' hyperthyroidism and ophthalmopathy. Overall study findings and caveats: Most thyroid clonotypes that were expanded above 0.001 also turned up in blood.

The chain combines TRBV19 with TRBJ1-5; D is unresolved. The sample comprised blood. The receptor's source is a woman younger than 35 with Graves' hyperthyroidism. The CDR3 here is CASSIQSVDGNQPQHF. The CDR3 DNA sequence: TGTGCCAGTAGTATCCAGTCAGTGGATGGCAATCAGCCCCAGCATTTT.